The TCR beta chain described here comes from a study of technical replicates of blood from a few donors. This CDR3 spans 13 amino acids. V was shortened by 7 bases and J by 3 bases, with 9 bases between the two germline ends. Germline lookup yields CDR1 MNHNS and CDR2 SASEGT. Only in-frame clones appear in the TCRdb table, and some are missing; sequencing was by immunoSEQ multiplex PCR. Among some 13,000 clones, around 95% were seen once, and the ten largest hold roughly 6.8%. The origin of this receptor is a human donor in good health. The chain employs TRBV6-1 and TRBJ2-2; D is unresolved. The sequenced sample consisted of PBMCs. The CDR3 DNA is TGTGCCAGCACCCTATCATACACCGGGGAGCTGTTTTTT. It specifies CASTLSYTGELFF.